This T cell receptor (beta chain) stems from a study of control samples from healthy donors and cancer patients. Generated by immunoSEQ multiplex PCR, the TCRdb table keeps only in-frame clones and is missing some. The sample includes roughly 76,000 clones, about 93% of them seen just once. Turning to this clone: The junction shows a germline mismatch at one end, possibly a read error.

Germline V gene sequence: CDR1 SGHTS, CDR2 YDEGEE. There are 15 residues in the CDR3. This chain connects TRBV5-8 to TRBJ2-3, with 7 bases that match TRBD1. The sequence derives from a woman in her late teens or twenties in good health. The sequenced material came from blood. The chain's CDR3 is CASSSGQDSTGTQYF. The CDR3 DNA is TGTGCCAGCAGCTCCGGACAGGATAGCACAGGTACGCAGTATTTT.